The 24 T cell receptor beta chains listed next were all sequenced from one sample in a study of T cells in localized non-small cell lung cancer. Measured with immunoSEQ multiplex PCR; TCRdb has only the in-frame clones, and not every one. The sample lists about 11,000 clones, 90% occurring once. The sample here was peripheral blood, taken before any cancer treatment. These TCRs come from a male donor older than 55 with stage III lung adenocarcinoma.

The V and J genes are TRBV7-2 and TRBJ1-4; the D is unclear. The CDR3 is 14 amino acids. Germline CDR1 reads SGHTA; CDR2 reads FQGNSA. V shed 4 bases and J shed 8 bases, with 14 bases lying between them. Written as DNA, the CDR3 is TGTGCCAGCAGCTATACGGGTCCTAGGGAAAAACTGTTTTTT. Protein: CASSYTGPREKLFF.

The CDR3 region has the DNA TGTGCCAGCAGCTTAGTTTCACTAGTCGGCGAGCAGTACTTC. Translating gives CASSLVSLVGEQYF. This rearrangement joins TRBV7-9 to TRBJ2-7; D might be TRBD2 (5 bases). CDR1 and CDR2 from the germline V gene are SEHNR and FQNEAQ (reference sequence). The V and J ends lost 1 base and 6 bases respectively, with 13 bases between them. CDR3 length equals 14 residues.

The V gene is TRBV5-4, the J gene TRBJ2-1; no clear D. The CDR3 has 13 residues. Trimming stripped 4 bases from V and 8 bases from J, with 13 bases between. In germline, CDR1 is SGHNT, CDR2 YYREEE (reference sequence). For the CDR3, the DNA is TGTGCCAGCAGCCCCACCGGAAAGGATGAGCAGTTCTTC. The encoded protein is CASSPTGKDEQFF.

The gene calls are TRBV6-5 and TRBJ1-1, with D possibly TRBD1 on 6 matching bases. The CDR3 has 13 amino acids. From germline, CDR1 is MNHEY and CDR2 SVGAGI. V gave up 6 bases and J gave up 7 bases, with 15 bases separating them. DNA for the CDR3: TGTGCCAGCAGACAGGGAGAGACGCGTGAAGCTTTCTTT. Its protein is CASRQGETREAFF.

The CDR3 sequence is CATSIRATNEKLFF. The CDR3 DNA is TGTGCCACCTCAATCCGGGCAACTAATGAAAAACTGTTTTTT. This chain uses TRBV28 with TRBJ1-4, with unresolved D. Germline CDR1 and CDR2: MDHEN and SYDVKM. This CDR3 region has 14 residues. With 10 bases removed from V and 0 bases from J, the gap between germline ends came to 12 bases.

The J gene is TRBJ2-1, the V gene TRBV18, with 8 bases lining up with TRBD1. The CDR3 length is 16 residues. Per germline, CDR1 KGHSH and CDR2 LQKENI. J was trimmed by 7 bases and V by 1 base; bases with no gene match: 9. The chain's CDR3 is CASSPLRGQGTNEQFF. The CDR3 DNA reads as TGTGCCAGCTCACCACTAAGAGGACAGGGTACAAATGAGCAGTTCTTC.

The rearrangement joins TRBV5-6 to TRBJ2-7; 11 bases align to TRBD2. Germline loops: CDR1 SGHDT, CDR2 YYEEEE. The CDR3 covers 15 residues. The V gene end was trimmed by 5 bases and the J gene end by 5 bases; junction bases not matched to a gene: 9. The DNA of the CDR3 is TGTGCCAGCAGTCTGGTAGCGGGAGGGTACCACGAGCAGTACTTC. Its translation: CASSLVAGGYHEQYF.

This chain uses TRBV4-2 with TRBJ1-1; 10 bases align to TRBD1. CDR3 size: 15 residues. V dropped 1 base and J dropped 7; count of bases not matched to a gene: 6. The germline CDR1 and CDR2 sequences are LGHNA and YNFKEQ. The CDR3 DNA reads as TGTGCCAGCAGCCAAGTAGGACAGGGGGTGGGTGAAGCTTTCTTT. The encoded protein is CASSQVGQGVGEAFF.

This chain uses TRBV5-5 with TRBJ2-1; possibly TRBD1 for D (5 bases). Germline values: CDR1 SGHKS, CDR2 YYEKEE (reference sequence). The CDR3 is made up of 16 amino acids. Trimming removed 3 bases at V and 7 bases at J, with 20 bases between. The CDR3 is CASSSASWQGQNEQFF. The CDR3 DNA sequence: TGTGCCAGCAGCTCGGCCTCCTGGCAGGGCCAGAATGAGCAGTTCTTC.

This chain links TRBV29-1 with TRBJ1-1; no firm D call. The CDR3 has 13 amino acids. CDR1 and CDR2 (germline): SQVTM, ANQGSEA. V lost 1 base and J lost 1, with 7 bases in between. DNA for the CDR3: TGCAGCGTTGAAGCGATGGAGAACACTGAAGCTTTCTTT. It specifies CSVEAMENTEAFF.

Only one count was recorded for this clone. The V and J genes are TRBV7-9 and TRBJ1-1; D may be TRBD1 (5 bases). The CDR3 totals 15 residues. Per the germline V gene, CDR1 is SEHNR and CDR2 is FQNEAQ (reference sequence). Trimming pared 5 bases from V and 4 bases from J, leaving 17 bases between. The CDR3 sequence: CASSPLRYGGTEAFF. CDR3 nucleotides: TGTGCCAGCAGCCCCCTGAGATACGGGGGCACTGAAGCTTTCTTT.

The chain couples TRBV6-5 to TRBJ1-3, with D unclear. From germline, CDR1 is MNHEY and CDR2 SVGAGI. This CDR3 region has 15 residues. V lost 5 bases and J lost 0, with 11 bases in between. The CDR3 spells CASSPTWNSGNTIYF. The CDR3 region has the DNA TGTGCCAGCAGTCCCACTTGGAACTCTGGAAACACCATATATTTT.

CDR3 sequence: CASSLPEAGDNYGYTF. CDR3 nucleotides: TGTGCCAGCAGCCTGCCTGAGGCGGGGGATAACTATGGCTACACCTTC. The chain joins TRBV6-6 to TRBJ1-2; D may be TRBD1 (5 bases). The CDR3 is 16 amino acids. Between the trimmed V and J ends, which lost 6 bases and 1 base, there was a span of 18 bases. Germline V CDR1 and CDR2: MNHNY, SVGAGI (reference sequence).

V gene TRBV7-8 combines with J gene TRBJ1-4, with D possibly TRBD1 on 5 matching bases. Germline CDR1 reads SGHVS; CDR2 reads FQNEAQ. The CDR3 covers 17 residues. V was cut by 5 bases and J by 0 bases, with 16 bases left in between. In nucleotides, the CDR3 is TGTGCCAGCAGCCCCGGCGGGGGGGTAGCAACTAATGAAAAACTGTTTTTT. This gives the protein CASSPGGGVATNEKLFF.

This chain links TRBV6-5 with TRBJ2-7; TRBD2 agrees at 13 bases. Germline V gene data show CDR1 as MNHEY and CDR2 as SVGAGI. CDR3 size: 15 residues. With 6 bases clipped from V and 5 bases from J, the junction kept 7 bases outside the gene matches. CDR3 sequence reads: CASSLGLAGANEQYF. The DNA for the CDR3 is TGTGCCAGCAGCCTCGGACTAGCGGGAGCCAACGAGCAGTACTTC.

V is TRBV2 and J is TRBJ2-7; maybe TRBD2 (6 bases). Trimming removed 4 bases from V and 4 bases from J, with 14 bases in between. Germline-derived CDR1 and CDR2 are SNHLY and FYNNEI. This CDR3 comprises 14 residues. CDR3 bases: TGTGCCAGCAGTGTGGGGCTAGCGCCATACGAGCAGTACTTC. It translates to CASSVGLAPYEQYF.

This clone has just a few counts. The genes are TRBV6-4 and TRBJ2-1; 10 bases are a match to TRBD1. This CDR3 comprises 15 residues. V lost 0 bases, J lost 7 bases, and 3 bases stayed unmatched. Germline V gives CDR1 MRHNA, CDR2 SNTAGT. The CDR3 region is CASSDSPGQGNEQFF. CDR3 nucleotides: TGTGCCAGCAGTGACTCCCCGGGACAGGGGAATGAGCAGTTCTTC.

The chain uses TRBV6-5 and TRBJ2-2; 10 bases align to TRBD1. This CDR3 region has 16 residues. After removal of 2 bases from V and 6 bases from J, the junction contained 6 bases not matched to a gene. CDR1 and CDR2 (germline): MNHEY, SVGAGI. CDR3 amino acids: CASSYTGTGDAGELFF. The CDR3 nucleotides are TGTGCCAGCAGTTACACCGGGACAGGGGACGCCGGGGAGCTGTTTTTT.

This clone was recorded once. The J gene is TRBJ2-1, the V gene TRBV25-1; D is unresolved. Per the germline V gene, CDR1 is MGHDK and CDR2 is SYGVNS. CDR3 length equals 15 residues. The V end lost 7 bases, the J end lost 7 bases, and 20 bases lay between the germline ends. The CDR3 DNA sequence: TGTGCCAGCAATCCGGTGGCTGGCATAGGGAATGAGCAGTTCTTC. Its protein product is CASNPVAGIGNEQFF.

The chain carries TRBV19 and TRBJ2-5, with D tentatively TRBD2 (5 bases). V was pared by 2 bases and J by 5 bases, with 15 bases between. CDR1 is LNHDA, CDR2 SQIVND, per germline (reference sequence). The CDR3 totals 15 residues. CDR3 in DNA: TGTGCCAGTAGTATACAAGGGCGGAGGAGTGAGACCCAGTACTTC. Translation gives CASSIQGRRSETQYF.

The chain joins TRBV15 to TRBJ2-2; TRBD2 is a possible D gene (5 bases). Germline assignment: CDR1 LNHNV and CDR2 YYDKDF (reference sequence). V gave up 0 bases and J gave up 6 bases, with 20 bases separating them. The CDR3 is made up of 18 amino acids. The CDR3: CATSRDRIAEGFPGELFF. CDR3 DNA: TGTGCCACCAGCAGAGATAGAATTGCAGAGGGTTTTCCCGGGGAGCTGTTTTTT.

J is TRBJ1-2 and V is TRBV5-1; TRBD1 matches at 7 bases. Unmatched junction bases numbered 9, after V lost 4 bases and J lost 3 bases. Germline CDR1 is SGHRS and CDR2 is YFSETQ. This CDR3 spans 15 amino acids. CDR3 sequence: CASSKGQLDYYGYTF. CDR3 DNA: TGCGCCAGCAGCAAGGGACAGCTTGATTACTATGGCTACACCTTC.

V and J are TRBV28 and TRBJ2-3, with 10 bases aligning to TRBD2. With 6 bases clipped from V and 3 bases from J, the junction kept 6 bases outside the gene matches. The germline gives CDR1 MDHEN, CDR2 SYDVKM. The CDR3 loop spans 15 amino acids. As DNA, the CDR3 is TGTGCCAGCAGCTCAGCGGGAGGGCCTACAGATACGCAGTATTTT. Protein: CASSSAGGPTDTQYF.

In DNA, the CDR3 is TGTGCCATCAGGGGGACAGGGGGAGAGTATGAGCAGTTCTTC. Translation gives CAIRGTGGEYEQFF. This rearrangement joins TRBV10-3 to TRBJ2-1, with 11 bases identical to TRBD1. Germline CDR1 reads ENHRY; CDR2 reads SYGVKD. With 6 bases clipped from V and 8 bases from J, the junction kept 6 bases outside the gene matches. This CDR3 is 14 amino acids long.